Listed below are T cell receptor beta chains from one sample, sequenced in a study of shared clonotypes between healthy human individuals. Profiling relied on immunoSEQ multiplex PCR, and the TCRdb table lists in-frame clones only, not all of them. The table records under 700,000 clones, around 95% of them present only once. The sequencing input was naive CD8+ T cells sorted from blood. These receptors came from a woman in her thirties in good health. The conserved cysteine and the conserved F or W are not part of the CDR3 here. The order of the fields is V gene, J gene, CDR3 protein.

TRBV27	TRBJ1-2	ASSWGVNYGYT
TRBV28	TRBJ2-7	ASSPRDAWEQY
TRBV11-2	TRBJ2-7	ASSLGSGRYEQY
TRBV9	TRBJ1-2	ASSGWRRPSNYGYT
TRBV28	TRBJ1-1	ASSLGVNTEAF
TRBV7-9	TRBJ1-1	ASSPYGPVYTEAF
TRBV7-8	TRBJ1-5	ASSSHRGSNQPQH
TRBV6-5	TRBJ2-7	ASSRDGEYEQY
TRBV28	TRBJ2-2	ASFSYVDRPNPGELF
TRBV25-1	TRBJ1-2	ASRSQGDNYGYT
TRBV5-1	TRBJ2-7	ASSKIRDGSYEQY
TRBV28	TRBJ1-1	ASSLPRVEAF
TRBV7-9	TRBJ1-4	ASSPPRQPNEKLF
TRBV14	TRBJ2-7	ASSQASQVGYEQY
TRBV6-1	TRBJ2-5	ASSAPGQGGHWSQETQY
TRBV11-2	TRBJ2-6	ASSLEKGAGANVLT
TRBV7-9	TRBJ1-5	ASSLDREVNQPQH
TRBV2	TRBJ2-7	ASRASGGGSYEQY
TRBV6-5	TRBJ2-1	ASSYSSGGDEQF
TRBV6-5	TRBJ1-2	ASRGQGAYRYGYT
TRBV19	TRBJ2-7	ASSIEREREGGYEQY
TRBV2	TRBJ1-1	ASSEAEAF
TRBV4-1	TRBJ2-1	ASSQEDRAEQF
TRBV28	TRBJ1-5	ASSGRDSNQPQH
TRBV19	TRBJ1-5	ASSIQGSNQPQH
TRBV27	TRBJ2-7	ASRAGTSYEQY
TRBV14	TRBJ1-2	ASSQVLRGPGGGYT
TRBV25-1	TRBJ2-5	ASSIAEPGTQY
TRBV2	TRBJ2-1	ASSQTPGLAEYNEQF
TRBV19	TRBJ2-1	ASIDPESSYNEQF
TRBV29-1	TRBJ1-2	SVVTGTGLGYT
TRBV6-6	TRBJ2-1	ASSPMGGGNEQF
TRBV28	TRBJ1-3	ASSSGGSGNTIY
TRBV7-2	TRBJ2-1	ASRQLGWNEQF
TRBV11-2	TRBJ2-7	ASSLGQGWEQY
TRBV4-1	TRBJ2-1	ASSINRGPSNNEQF
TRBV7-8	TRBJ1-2	ASSLGTGAVYGYT
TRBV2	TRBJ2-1	ASSGDRPQF
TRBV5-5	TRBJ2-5	ASSLAAGEETQY
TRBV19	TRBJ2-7	ATQPGTGGYEQY
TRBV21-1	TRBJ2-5	ASSRGGASGMEQY
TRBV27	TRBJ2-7	ASSLSYGNSYEQY
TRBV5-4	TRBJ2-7	ASSQLLASTGEQY
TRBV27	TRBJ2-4	ASSSTPVAKNIQY
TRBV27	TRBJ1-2	ASSYVSGASSYT
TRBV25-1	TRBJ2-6	ASSEWGEGANVLT
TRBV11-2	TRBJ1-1	ASSHSGPEAF
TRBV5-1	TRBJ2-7	ASSGRTTDYEQY
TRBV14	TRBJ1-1	ASSQMGLGTEAF
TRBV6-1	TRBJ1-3	ASSDGTGLRNTIY
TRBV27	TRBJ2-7	ASRSRSSEQY